This T cell receptor beta chain was recovered during a study of shared clonotypes between healthy human individuals. Study results and caveats: Several donors had around 5% of their naive CD4 clonotypes in common. Generation probabilities of non-shared clonotypes were lower (relative to those shared by all four donors).

Turning to this clone: The target antigen is unknown.

An assay was performed, and its level was deep. Sequenced by immunoSEQ multiplex PCR; TCRdb stores in-frame clones only, minus some. In the table there are 850,000 to 1,200,000 clones, roughly 80% of which are singletons. This TCR was recovered from a man between 18 and 35 years old in good health. Source material: memory CD4+ T cells sorted from blood. Subset described: CD45RA-negative fraction.

The CDR3 region has the DNA TGTGCCAGCAGCGGGATGTACCGGGGGGGTGAAGCTTTCTTT. Encoded protein: CASSGMYRGGEAFF. The V and J genes are TRBV7-2 and TRBJ1-1; TRBD1 is a possible D gene (5 bases). V gave up 5 bases and J gave up 7 bases, with 17 bases separating them. Germline V gives CDR1 SGHTA, CDR2 FQGNSA. The CDR3 is 14 amino acids.